These T cell receptor beta chains were read from a single sample in a study of blood T cell repertoires in COVID-19. Only in-frame clones appear in the TCRdb table, and some are missing; sequencing was by immunoSEQ multiplex PCR. This table has 320,000 or so clones, over 75% appearing once. The sequenced sample consisted of PBMCs or T cells enriched from blood (not recorded which). The receptor source for this set is a man aged 25 to 45 who had recovered from COVID-19. The CDR3 runs from the conserved cysteine through the conserved F or W. The order of the fields is D gene, V gene, clone size, J gene, CDR3 protein, CDR3 DNA. A D gene is named only where the DNA matches it firmly. Size values are once, few and many counts, or a class for expanded clones, and some rows have none.

TRBD1	TRBV18	-	TRBJ2-7	CASSFRTGGYEQYF	TGTGCCAGCTCATTTCGGACAGGGGGCTACGAGCAGTACTTC
-	TRBV9	few	TRBJ1-3	CASSRDNGGSGNTIYF	TGTGCCAGCAGCCGGGACAACGGCGGGTCTGGAAACACCATATATTTT
TRBD1	TRBV7-9	-	TRBJ2-7	CASSLGRDSPYEQYF	TGTGCCAGCAGCTTAGGACGGGACAGCCCCTACGAGCAGTACTTC
-	TRBV7-6	-	TRBJ2-7	CASSNTYEQYF	TGTGCCAGCAGCAACACCTACGAGCAGTACTTC
-	TRBV7-2	once	TRBJ2-5	CASSGGGSHQETQYF	TGTGCCAGCAGCGGGGGGGGCAGCCATCAAGAGACCCAGTACTTC
TRBD2	TRBV7-9	-	TRBJ2-4	CASSLGGAAAKNIQYF	TGTGCCAGCAGCCTCGGGGGGGCTGCGGCCAAAAACATTCAGTACTTC
TRBD2	TRBV7-2	once	TRBJ2-5	CASSHTSGGARETQYF	TGTGCCAGCAGCCACACTAGCGGGGGGGCCCGCGAGACCCAGTACTTC
-	TRBV6-5	-	TRBJ2-7	CASRTDLYEQYF	TGTGCCAGCCGGACAGACCTCTACGAGCAGTACTTC
TRBD1	TRBV2	-	TRBJ2-3	CAIGQGGDTQYF	TGTGCCATCGGACAGGGAGGAGATACGCAGTATTTT
-	TRBV2	-	TRBJ1-6	CASTTGSYNSPLHF	TGTGCCAGCACTACAGGATCCTATAATTCACCCCTCCACTTT
-	TRBV12-3/TRBV12-4	-	TRBJ1-1	CASKLTGTEAFF	TGTGCCAGCAAACTGACGGGGACTGAAGCTTTCTTT
TRBD1	TRBV7-2	few	TRBJ2-1	CASSSDRNEQFF	TGTGCCAGCAGCTCGGACAGGAATGAGCAGTTCTTC
TRBD1	TRBV7-6	-	TRBJ2-2	CASSSWTGGDTGELFF	TGTGCCAGCAGCTCATGGACAGGGGGGGACACCGGGGAGCTGTTTTTT
-	TRBV11-2	-	TRBJ2-2	CASSRRQEDTGELFF	TGTGCCAGCAGCCGACGACAGGAGGACACCGGGGAGCTGTTTTTT
-	TRBV3-1/TRBV3-2	-	TRBJ1-2	CASSQSGGGDGYTF	TGTGCCAGCAGCCAATCGGGAGGGGGAGATGGCTACACCTTC
-	TRBV2	once	TRBJ2-7	CASSDGGKGKGSYEQYF	TGTGCCAGCAGTGATGGGGGGAAGGGTAAGGGCTCCTACGAGCAGTACTTC
-	TRBV2	-	TRBJ1-5	CASSEAGSGSAQHF	TGTGCCAGCAGTGAAGCAGGGTCAGGGTCGGCCCAGCATTTT
TRBD1	TRBV2	-	TRBJ1-4	CASRVVQGANEKLFF	TGTGCCAGCAGGGTTGTACAGGGGGCTAATGAAAAACTGTTTTTT
-	TRBV5-1	-	TRBJ1-2	CASSLNSGQSEGYTF	TGCGCCAGCAGCTTGAATTCCGGACAGTCGGAAGGCTACACCTTC
-	TRBV28	-	TRBJ1-2	CASSLKGAGYTF	TGTGCCAGCAGTTTAAAAGGGGCCGGCTACACCTTC
TRBD1	TRBV28	once	TRBJ1-4	CASSFMVQGGEKLFF	TGTGCCAGCAGTTTTATGGTACAGGGGGGTGAAAAACTGTTTTTT
TRBD1	TRBV27	-	TRBJ1-1	CASSLSPQGGTEAFF	TGTGCCAGCAGTTTATCCCCGCAGGGGGGCACTGAAGCTTTCTTT
-	TRBV27	-	TRBJ2-1	CASRRKQGTSSYNEQFF	TGTGCCAGCAGGCGTAAACAGGGTACGAGCTCCTACAATGAGCAGTTCTTC
TRBD2	TRBV7-7	-	TRBJ2-7	CASSWGEPGLAPKTGEQYF	TGTGCCAGCAGTTGGGGGGAACCGGGACTAGCGCCAAAAACGGGTGAGCAGTACTTC
-	TRBV9	-	TRBJ1-1	CASSAHVGNTEAFF	TGTGCCAGCAGCGCCCACGTCGGGAACACTGAAGCTTTCTTT
TRBD2	TRBV19	-	TRBJ2-3	CASRDPASGATDTQYF	TGTGCCAGTAGAGACCCCGCTAGCGGGGCCACAGATACGCAGTATTTT
TRBD1	TRBV10-1	-	TRBJ1-1	CASRPGQGLNTEAFF	TGCGCCAGCAGACCCGGACAGGGACTGAACACTGAAGCTTTCTTT
-	TRBV3-1/TRBV3-2	-	TRBJ1-4	CASSQDRLRAYNEKLFF	TGTGCCAGCAGCCAAGATCGGCTTCGAGCGTACAATGAAAAACTGTTTTTT